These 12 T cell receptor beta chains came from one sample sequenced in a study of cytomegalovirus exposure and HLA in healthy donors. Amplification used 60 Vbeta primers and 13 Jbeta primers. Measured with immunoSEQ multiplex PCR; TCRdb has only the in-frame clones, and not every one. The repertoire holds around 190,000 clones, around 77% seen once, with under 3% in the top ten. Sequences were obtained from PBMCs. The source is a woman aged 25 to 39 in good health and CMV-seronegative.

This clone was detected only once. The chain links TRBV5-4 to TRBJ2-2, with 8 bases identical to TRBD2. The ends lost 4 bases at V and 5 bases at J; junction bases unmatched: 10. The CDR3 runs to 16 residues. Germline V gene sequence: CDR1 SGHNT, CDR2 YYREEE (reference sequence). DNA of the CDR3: TGTGCCAGCAGCCTTGAGAAGCGGGGGAGGACCGGGGAGCTGTTTTTT. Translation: CASSLEKRGRTGELFF.

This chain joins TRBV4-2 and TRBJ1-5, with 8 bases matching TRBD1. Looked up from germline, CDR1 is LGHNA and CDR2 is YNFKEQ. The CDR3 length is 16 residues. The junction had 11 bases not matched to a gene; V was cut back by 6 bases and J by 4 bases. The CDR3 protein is CASRDRLQGGNQPQHF. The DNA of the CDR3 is TGTGCCAGCAGAGATAGACTACAGGGGGGAAATCAGCCCCAGCATTTT.

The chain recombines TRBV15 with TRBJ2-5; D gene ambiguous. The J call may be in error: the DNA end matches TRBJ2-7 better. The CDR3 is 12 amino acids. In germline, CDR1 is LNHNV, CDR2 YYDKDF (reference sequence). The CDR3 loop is CATSRDHYEQYF. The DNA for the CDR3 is TGTGCCACCAGCAGAGATCACTACGAGCAGTACTTC.

CDR3 loop: CASSVSIGGKETQYF. CDR3 bases: TGTGCCAGCAGCGTCTCCATTGGGGGGAAAGAGACCCAGTACTTC. The V and J genes are TRBV9 and TRBJ2-5; D is possibly TRBD2 (6 bases). The germline V and J ends were trimmed by 2 bases and 3 bases, with 14 bases remaining between them. Germline CDR1 reads SGDLS; CDR2 reads YYNGEE. This CDR3 spans 15 amino acids.

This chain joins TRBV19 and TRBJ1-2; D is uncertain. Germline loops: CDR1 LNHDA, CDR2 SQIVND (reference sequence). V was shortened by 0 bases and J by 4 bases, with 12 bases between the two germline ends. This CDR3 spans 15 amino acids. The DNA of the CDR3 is TGTGCCAGTAGTATAGATGTAGAAGTTCCCTATGGCTACACCTTC. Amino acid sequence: CASSIDVEVPYGYTF.

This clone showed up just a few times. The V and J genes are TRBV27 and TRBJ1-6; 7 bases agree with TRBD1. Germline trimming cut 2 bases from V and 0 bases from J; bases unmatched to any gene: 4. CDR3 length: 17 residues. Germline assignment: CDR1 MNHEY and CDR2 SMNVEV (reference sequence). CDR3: CASSLRQGGSYNSPLHF. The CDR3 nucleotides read TGTGCCAGCAGTTTACGTCAGGGGGGCTCCTATAATTCACCCCTCCACTTT.

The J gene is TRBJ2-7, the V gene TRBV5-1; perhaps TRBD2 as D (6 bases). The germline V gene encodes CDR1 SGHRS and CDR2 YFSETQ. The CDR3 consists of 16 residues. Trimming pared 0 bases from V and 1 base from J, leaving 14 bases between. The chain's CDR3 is CASSLAGAGLSYEQYF. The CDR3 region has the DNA TGCGCCAGCAGCTTGGCGGGAGCAGGGCTATCCTACGAGCAGTACTTC.

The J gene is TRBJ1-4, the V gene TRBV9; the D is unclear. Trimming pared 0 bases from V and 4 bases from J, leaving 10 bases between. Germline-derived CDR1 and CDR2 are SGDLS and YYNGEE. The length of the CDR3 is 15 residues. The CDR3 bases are TGTGCCAGCAGCGTAGCTCCGGGGTTTAATGAAAAACTGTTTTTT. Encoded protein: CASSVAPGFNEKLFF.

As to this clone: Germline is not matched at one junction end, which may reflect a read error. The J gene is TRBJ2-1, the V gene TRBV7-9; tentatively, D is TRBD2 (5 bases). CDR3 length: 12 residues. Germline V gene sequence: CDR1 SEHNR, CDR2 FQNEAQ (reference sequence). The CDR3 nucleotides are TGTTCCAGCAGCTTAGGAGGCAGTGAGCAGTTCTTC. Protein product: CSSSLGGSEQFF.

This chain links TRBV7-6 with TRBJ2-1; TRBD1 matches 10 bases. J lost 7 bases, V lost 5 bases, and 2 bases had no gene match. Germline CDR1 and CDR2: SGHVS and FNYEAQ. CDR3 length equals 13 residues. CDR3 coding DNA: TGTGCCAGCAGCGGACAGGGGGGTAATGAGCAGTTCTTC. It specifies CASSGQGGNEQFF.

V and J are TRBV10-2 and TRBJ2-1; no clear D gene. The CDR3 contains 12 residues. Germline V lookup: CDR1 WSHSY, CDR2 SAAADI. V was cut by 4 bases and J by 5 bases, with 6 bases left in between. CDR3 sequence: CASSGQNNEQFF. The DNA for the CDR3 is TGCGCCAGCAGTGGACAAAACAATGAGCAGTTCTTC.

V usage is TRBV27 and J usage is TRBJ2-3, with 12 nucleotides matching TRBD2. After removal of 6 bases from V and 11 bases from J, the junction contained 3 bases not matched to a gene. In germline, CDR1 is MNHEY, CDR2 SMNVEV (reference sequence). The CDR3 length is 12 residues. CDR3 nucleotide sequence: TGTGCCAGCAGACTAGCGGGAGGCTGGCAGTATTTT. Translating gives CASRLAGGWQYF.